These 13 T cell receptor beta chains were all obtained from the same sample, sequenced in a study of graft-versus-host responses after intestinal transplantation. Sequencing was performed with immunoSEQ multiplex PCR; in TCRdb, only in-frame clones are kept and a portion is missing. The sample gives 50,000 or so clones, around 90% of which show up once; 2% to 2.5% is in the top ten. Their recognized antigens are unknown. The sample here was unstimulated CD4+ T cells sorted from spleen or lymph node cells, taken before transplant. Receptors originate from a human donor who was the organ donor for an intestinal transplant.

The chain has TRBV5-4 and TRBJ2-5; D uncertain. The CDR3 sequence is 14 residues long. Germline-derived CDR1 and CDR2 are SGHNT and YYREEE (reference sequence). Trimming cost V 2 bases and J 0 bases, with 8 bases left between them. The CDR3 protein is CASSFVDYQETQYF. DNA for the CDR3: TGTGCCAGCAGCTTCGTAGACTACCAAGAGACCCAGTACTTC.

J is TRBJ2-7 and V is TRBV6-5, with D maybe TRBD1 (6 bases). CDR3 length: 13 amino acids. V lost 6 bases to trimming and J lost 4 bases, with 13 bases between them. Germline V gene data show CDR1 as MNHEY and CDR2 as SVGAGI. CDR3 in amino acids: CASSRTGLYEQYF. CDR3 sequence (DNA): TGTGCCAGCAGCCGAACAGGGCTGTACGAGCAGTACTTC.

V usage is TRBV7-2 and J usage is TRBJ2-7; no clear D. V lost 1 base, J lost 2 bases, and 3 bases lay in between. The CDR3 consists of 12 residues. Germline V gene data show CDR1 as SGHTA and CDR2 as FQGNSA. CDR3 nucleotides: TGTGCCAGCAGCTTAGGCACCTACGAGCAGTACTTC. Its protein is CASSLGTYEQYF.

This clone is a singleton in its sample. The chain recombines TRBV9 with TRBJ2-3; TRBD2 agrees at 9 bases. The CDR3 spans 16 residues. The V segment lost 0 bases and the J segment 4 bases; nucleotides outside the gene matches: 6. Germline V gene lookup returns CDR1 SGDLS and CDR2 YYNGEE. The DNA for the CDR3 is TGTGCCAGCAGCGTAGCGGGCGGGAGGGCCGCAGATACGCAGTATTTT. It translates to CASSVAGGRAADTQYF.

The rearrangement links TRBV15 to TRBJ2-5; TRBD2 matches 11 bases. CDR3 length equals 18 residues. V lost 1 base to trimming and J lost 3 bases; unmatched junction nucleotides: 10. The germline V gene encodes CDR1 LNHNV and CDR2 YYDKDF (reference sequence). The CDR3 region is CATSRGGRLAGGKETQYF. As DNA, the CDR3 is TGTGCCACCAGCAGAGGGGGGAGGCTAGCGGGAGGAAAAGAGACCCAGTACTTC.

The rearrangement joins TRBV28 to TRBJ1-2, with 7 bases fitting TRBD1. This CDR3 is 11 amino acids long. Per the germline V gene, CDR1 is MDHEN and CDR2 is SYDVKM. V lost 5 bases, J lost 6 bases, and 0 bases stayed unmatched. The CDR3, as DNA: TGTGCCAGCAGTGACAGGGATGGCTACACCTTC. Translated, it gives CASSDRDGYTF.

The gene calls are TRBV7-2 and TRBJ2-2, with a weak D call TRBD2 (5 bases). CDR3 size: 17 residues. Trimming shortened V by 1 base and J by 6 bases, and 18 bases separated the two germline ends. In germline, CDR1 is SGHTA, CDR2 FQGNSA. The CDR3: CASSLETRAVRAGELFF. As DNA, the CDR3 is TGTGCCAGCAGCTTAGAAACTAGAGCGGTGAGGGCCGGGGAGCTGTTTTTT.

CDR3 amino acids: CASSLGRSSYEQYF. The CDR3 nucleotides are TGTGCCAGCAGCTTGGGCAGAAGCTCCTACGAGCAGTACTTC. The rearrangement uses TRBV7-8 and TRBJ2-5; D is uncertain. With the DNA end fitting TRBJ2-7 better, the J assignment may be wrong. This CDR3 is built from 14 residues. CDR1 and CDR2 from the germline V gene are SGHVS and FQNEAQ.

Note on this clone: This sample includes further DNA sequences coding for the same CDR3. V usage is TRBV29-1 and J usage is TRBJ1-1; the D is unclear. V dropped 6 bases and J dropped 0 bases, with 11 bases sitting between them. CDR3 length: 13 amino acids. Germline-derived CDR1 and CDR2 are SQVTM and ANQGSEA. The CDR3 DNA is TGCAGCGTCGGAGAGGGTGTGAACACTGAAGCTTTCTTT. Translated, it gives CSVGEGVNTEAFF.

CDR3 amino acids: CASSDTGNQPQHF. CDR3 in DNA: TGTGCCAGTAGCGATACAGGGAATCAGCCCCAGCATTTT. The chain uses TRBV19 and TRBJ1-5; tentative D call: TRBD1 (6 bases). CDR1 and CDR2 (germline): LNHDA, SQIVND (reference sequence). V was pared by 6 bases and J by 4 bases, with 10 bases between. The CDR3 covers 13 residues.

The gene calls are TRBV19 and TRBJ2-7; 11 bases line up with TRBD2. This CDR3 is 13 amino acids long. The V gene's germline CDR1 is LNHDA and CDR2 SQIVND (reference sequence). The V gene end was trimmed by 8 bases and the J gene end by 3 bases; junction bases not matched to a gene: 3. DNA of the CDR3: TGTGCCAGTCTTAGCGGGAGGGGCTACGAGCAGTACTTC. This gives the protein CASLSGRGYEQYF.

The chain has TRBV18 and TRBJ2-2; 9 bases are shared with TRBD1. Germline values: CDR1 KGHSH, CDR2 LQKENI. The CDR3 has 14 residues. V gave up 8 bases and J gave up 2 bases; unmatched junction bases: 3. This CDR3 reads CASTGQGNTGELFF. CDR3 bases: TGTGCCAGCACGGGACAGGGAAACACCGGGGAGCTGTTTTTT. The complete variable domain, with remaining parts taken from reference TRBV18 and TRBJ2-2, reads NAGVMQNPRHLVRRRGQEARLRCSPMKGHSHVYWYRQLPEEGLKFMVYLQKENIIDESGMPKERFSAEFPKEGPSILRIQQVVRGDSAAYFCASTGQGNTGELFFGEGSRLTVL.

This chain links TRBV5-6 with TRBJ2-2; TRBD1 matches 7 bases. V lost 2 bases and J lost 0; bases outside the gene matches: 7. This CDR3 spans 17 amino acids. The germline CDR1 and CDR2 sequences are SGHDT and YYEEEE. CDR3 region: CASSFGPGGSNTGELFF. Here the CDR3 DNA reads TGTGCCAGCAGCTTTGGGCCAGGGGGTTCGAACACCGGGGAGCTGTTTTTT.